Below, 6 T cell receptor beta chains from the same sample are listed, as sequenced in a study of cytomegalovirus exposure and HLA in healthy donors. Both 60 Vbeta primers and 13 Jbeta primers went into the PCR. TCRdb's table, derived via immunoSEQ multiplex PCR, lists solely in-frame clones and lacks some. The table records approximately 120,000 clones, 78% of them present only once. Specimen: PBMCs. These receptors were taken from a man between 35 and 55 years old in good health and CMV-seronegative.

The J gene is TRBJ1-2, the V gene TRBV7-9; a possible D gene is TRBD1 (6 bases). CDR1 and CDR2 from the germline V gene are SEHNR and FQNEAQ (reference sequence). V lost 4 bases to trimming and J lost 8 bases, with 20 bases between them. This CDR3 spans 15 amino acids. DNA of the CDR3: TGTGCCAGCAGCTACAGGGCCCAAGGGCTAGGGGGCTACACCTTC. Its protein is CASSYRAQGLGGYTF.

The rearrangement joins TRBV4-1 to TRBJ1-1, with no clear D. The germline V gene has CDR1 MGHRA and CDR2 YSYEKL. The CDR3 consists of 15 residues. V lost 1 base, J lost 0 bases, and 9 bases lay in between. The chain's CDR3 is CASSQGSVMNTEAFF. Written as DNA, the CDR3 is TGCGCCAGCAGCCAAGGGTCGGTGATGAACACTGAAGCTTTCTTT.

CDR3 residues: CATSNHAEGPSEQYF. The CDR3 nucleotides are TGTGCCACCAGCAACCATGCGGAGGGCCCCTCCGAGCAGTACTTC. The chain has TRBV15 and TRBJ2-7; D is possibly TRBD2 (6 bases). CDR1 and CDR2 from the germline V gene are LNHNV and YYDKDF (reference sequence). The CDR3 contains 15 residues. V shed 4 bases and J shed 6 bases, with 19 bases lying between them.

This chain uses TRBV28 with TRBJ2-7, with D possibly matching TRBD1 (5 bases). CDR3 length: 16 residues. CDR1 is MDHEN, CDR2 SYDVKM, per germline. Trimming took off 5 bases at V and 2 bases at J, with 19 bases between the two ends. CDR3 in DNA: TGTGCCAGCAGTCTATACTCTGTGCGGACACCCTACGAGCAGTACTTC. Amino acid sequence: CASSLYSVRTPYEQYF.

The V and J genes are TRBV19 and TRBJ1-1; tentative D call: TRBD1 (5 bases). With 5 bases removed from V and 8 bases from J, the gap between germline ends came to 12 bases. Per the germline V gene, CDR1 is LNHDA and CDR2 is SQIVND (reference sequence). The length of the CDR3 is 12 residues. In DNA, the CDR3 is TGTGCCAGTAGTGCAGGGCGAAGAGAAGCTTTCTTT. Protein product: CASSAGRREAFF. Full variable domain (remainder filled in from reference TRBV19 and TRBJ1-1): DGGITQSPKYLFRKEGQNVTLSCEQNLNHDAMYWYRQDPGQGLRLIYYSQIVNDFQKGDIAEGYSVSREKKESFPLTVTSAQKNPTAFYLCASSAGRREAFFGQGTRLTVV.

J is TRBJ2-5 and V is TRBV29-1; D remains unclear. This CDR3 contains 13 residues. Germline V CDR1 and CDR2: SQVTM, ANQGSEA. Trimming left V 4 bases short and J 5 bases short, with 14 bases between. CDR3 residues: CSVVPLAGETQYF. The DNA of the CDR3 is TGCAGCGTTGTTCCCCTTGCCGGTGAGACCCAGTACTTC. Complete variable domain (other parts from reference TRBV29-1 and TRBJ2-5): SAVISQKPSRDICQRGTSLTIQCQVDSQVTMMFWYRQQPGQSLTLIATANQGSEATYESGFVIDKFPISRPNLTFSTLTVSNMSPEDSSIYLCSVVPLAGETQYFGPGTRLLVL.